This T cell receptor (beta chain) is from a study of blood T cell repertoires in COVID-19. As for the study in general: The analysed material was cDNA or gDNA that came from T cells, B-cell-depleted T cells, or PBMCs.

In its sample, this clone was seen a few times. The assay was immunoSEQ multiplex PCR, and TCRdb's table has in-frame clones only and misses some. Of under 200,000 clones listed, approximately 90% were seen once; the top ten hold about a tenth. Per the germline V gene, CDR1 is MNHNS and CDR2 is SASEGT. This CDR3 contains 15 residues. Trimming took 3 bases from V and 7 from J; bases not matched to a gene: 8. Seattle participants joined during active infection and were tracked over time. This sequence originates from a woman aged 70-85 years with COVID-19, enrolled during active disease. V usage is TRBV6-1 and J usage is TRBJ1-5; 8 bases line up with TRBD1. Sequencing was done on a sample of peripheral blood. DNA of the CDR3: TGTGCCAGCAGTGAGACAGGGGTAGGAAGACAGCCCCAGCATTTT. Translated, it gives CASSETGVGRQPQHF.